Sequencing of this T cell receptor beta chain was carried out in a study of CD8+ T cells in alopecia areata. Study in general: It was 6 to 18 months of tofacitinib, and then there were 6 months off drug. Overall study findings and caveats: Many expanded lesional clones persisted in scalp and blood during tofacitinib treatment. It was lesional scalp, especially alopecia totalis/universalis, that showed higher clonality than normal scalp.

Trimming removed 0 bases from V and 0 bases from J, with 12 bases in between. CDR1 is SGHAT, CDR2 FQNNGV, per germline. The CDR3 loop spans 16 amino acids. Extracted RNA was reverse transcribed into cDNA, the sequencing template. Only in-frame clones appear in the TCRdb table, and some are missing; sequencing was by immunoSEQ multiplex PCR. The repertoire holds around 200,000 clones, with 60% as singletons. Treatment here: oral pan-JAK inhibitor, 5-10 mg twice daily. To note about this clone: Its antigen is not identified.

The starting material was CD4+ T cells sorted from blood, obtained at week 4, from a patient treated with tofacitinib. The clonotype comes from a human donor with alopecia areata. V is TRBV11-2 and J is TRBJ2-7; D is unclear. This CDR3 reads CASSLDLARPSYEQYF. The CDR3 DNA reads TGTGCCAGCAGCTTAGATCTGGCTAGACCCTCCTACGAGCAGTACTTC.